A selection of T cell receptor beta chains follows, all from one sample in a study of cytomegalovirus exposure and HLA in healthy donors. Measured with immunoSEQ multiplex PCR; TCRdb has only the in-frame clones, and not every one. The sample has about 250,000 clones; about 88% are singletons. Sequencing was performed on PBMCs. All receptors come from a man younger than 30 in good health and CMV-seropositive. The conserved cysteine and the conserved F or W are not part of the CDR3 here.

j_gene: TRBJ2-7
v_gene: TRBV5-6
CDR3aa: ASGLGTVSRGEQY

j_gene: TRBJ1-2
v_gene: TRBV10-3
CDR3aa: AISEREGYT

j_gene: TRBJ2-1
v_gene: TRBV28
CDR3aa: ASSFLGDYNEQF

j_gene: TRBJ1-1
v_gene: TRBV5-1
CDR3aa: ASSPQGTDIMNTEAF

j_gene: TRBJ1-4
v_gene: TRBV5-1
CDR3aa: ASSSGQYNEKLF

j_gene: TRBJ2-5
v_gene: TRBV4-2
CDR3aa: ASSQDPQGGETQY

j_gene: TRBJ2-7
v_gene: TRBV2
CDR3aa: ASSEGGAGYEQY

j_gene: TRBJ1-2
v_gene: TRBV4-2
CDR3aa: ASSQDEEDYGYT

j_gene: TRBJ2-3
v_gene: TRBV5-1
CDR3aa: ASSLIAGVRTDTQY

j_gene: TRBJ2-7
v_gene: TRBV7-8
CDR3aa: ASSLDRSSYEQY

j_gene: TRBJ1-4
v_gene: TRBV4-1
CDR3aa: ASSQEGPNEKLF

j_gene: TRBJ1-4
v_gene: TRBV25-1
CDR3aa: ASAESTDATNEKLF

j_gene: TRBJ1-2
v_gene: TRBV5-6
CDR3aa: ASSRAGGSGYT

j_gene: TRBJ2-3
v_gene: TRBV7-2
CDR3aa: ASSLWGPSDTQY

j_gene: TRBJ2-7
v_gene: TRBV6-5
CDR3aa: ASSYSIGGPYEQY

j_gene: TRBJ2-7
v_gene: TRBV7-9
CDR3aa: ASSQRDRGRYEQY

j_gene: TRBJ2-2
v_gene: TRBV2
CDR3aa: ASSGERLLNTGELF

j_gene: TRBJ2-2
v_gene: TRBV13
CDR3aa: ASSQGWRTGELF

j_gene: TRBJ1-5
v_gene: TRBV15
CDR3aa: ATSREGGTGNQPQH

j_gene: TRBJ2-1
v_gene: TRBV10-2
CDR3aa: ASSESGLEQF

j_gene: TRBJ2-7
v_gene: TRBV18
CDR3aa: ASSPPMGLFQGEQY

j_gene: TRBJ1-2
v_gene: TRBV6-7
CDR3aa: ASNGEGRSCYGYT

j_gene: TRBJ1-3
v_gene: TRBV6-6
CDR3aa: ASSYSNSGSGNTIY

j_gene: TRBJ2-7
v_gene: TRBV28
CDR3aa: ASSLRGHYIPYEQY

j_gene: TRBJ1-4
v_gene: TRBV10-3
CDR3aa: AISKDRDAEKLF